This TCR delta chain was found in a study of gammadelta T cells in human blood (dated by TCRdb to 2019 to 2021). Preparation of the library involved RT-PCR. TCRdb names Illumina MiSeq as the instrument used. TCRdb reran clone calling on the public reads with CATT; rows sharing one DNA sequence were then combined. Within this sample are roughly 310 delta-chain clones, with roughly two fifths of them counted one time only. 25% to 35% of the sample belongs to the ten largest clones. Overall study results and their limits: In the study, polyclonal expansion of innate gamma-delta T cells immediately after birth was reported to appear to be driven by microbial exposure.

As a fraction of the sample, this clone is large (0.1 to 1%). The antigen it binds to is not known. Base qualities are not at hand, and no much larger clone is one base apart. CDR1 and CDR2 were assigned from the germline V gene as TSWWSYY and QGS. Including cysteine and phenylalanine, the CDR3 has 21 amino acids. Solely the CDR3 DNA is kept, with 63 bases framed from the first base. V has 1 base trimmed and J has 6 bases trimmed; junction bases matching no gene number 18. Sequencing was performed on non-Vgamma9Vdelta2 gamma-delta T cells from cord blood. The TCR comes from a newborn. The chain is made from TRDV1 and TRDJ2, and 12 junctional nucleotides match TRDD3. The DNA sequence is TGTGCTCTTGGGGAACCGGGCCTTCCTACGCTGGGGGATACGGGGGCAGCACAACTCTTCTTT. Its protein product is CALGEPGLPTLGDTGAAQLFF.